These 27 T cell receptor beta chains share one sample of origin, sequenced in a study of cytomegalovirus exposure and HLA in healthy donors. The study ran its PCR with 60 Vbeta and 13 Jbeta primers. The data were produced by immunoSEQ multiplex PCR, yet TCRdb's version contains in-frame clones alone and is incomplete. The sample holds about 170,000 clones; 70% to 85% are singletons and the top ten take under 5%. The sequenced material came from PBMCs. The receptors derive from a man between 18 and 29 years old in good health and CMV-seronegative.

The chain joins TRBV7-8 to TRBJ1-1; a possible D gene is TRBD1 (5 bases). Per germline, CDR1 SGHVS and CDR2 FQNEAQ. The CDR3 runs to 15 residues. The germline V and J ends were trimmed by 0 bases and 4 bases, with 12 bases remaining between them. The CDR3 spells CASSLAEGMGTEAFF. In DNA, the CDR3 is TGTGCCAGCAGCTTAGCGGAGGGGATGGGCACTGAAGCTTTCTTT.

This rearrangement joins TRBV2 to TRBJ2-2; TRBD2 matches at 7 bases. The CDR3 sequence is 16 residues long. Losses at the gene ends were 6 bases for V and 2 bases for J; bases not matched to a gene: 9. Looked up from germline, CDR1 is SNHLY and CDR2 is FYNNEI. Here the CDR3 DNA reads TGTGCCAGCAGGGTGCTAGCGGAAACAAACACCGGGGAGCTGTTTTTT. It yields the protein CASRVLAETNTGELFF. Complete variable domain (other parts from reference TRBV2 and TRBJ2-2): EPEVTQTPSHQVTQMGQEVILRCVPISNHLYFYWYRQILGQKVEFLVSFYNNEISEKSEIFDDQFSVERPDGSNFTLKIRSTKLEDSAMYFCASRVLAETNTGELFFGEGSRLTVL.

J is TRBJ1-5 and V is TRBV28, with a tentative D call TRBD1 (5 bases). CDR1 is MDHEN, CDR2 SYDVKM, per germline. The CDR3 spans 13 residues. V was clipped by 8 bases and J by 1 base, with 9 bases between them. CDR3 nucleotides: TGTGCCAGCGGGGGGGGGAGCAATCAGCCCCAGCATTTT. This codes for CASGGGSNQPQHF.

The chain joins TRBV28 to TRBJ1-2; possible D gene TRBD1, 6 bases. The germline CDR1 and CDR2 sequences are MDHEN and SYDVKM. The ends were cut back, 5 bases at V and 5 bases at J, with 24 bases in the middle. The CDR3 runs 17 residues. CDR3 sequence reads: CASSPGGARGFRYGYTF. Here the CDR3 DNA reads TGTGCCAGCAGTCCGGGAGGTGCGAGGGGGTTTCGGTATGGCTACACCTTC.

This chain joins TRBV19 and TRBJ2-3; D not resolved. Germline assignment: CDR1 LNHDA and CDR2 SQIVND (reference sequence). Deletions cut 4 bases from V and 2 bases from J, with 16 bases between. The CDR3 runs to 16 residues. The CDR3 DNA reads TGTGCCAGTAGTAGTCTGGGCCTACCCTTCACAGATACGCAGTATTTT. It yields the protein CASSSLGLPFTDTQYF.

The chain couples TRBV28 to TRBJ2-7, with D possibly being TRBD2 (6 bases). Germline-derived CDR1 and CDR2 are MDHEN and SYDVKM. Trimming pared 2 bases from V and 3 bases from J, leaving 8 bases between. There are 13 residues in the CDR3. This CDR3 reads CASSLAGLYEQYF. CDR3 bases: TGTGCCAGCAGTTTAGCGGGACTCTACGAGCAGTACTTC.

Remarks on this clone: One end of the junction varies from germline; a read error may be responsible. This chain uses TRBV7-9 with TRBJ2-3; a weak D match, TRBD2 (6 bases). The CDR3 runs to 14 residues. CDR1 SEHNR and CDR2 FQNEAQ come from the germline V gene (reference sequence). In DNA, the CDR3 is TGTTCCAGCAGCCCCACCCCGGGAGCAGATACGCAGTATTTT. It specifies CSSSPTPGADTQYF.

V is TRBV7-6 and J is TRBJ2-5, with 7 positions matching TRBD1. The CDR3 extends over 13 amino acids. The junction had 2 bases not matched to a gene; V was cut back by 5 bases and J by 2 bases. Looked up from germline, CDR1 is SGHVS and CDR2 is FNYEAQ. CDR3 sequence reads: CASSPGQQETQYF. The DNA for the CDR3 is TGTGCCAGCAGCCCGGGACAGCAAGAGACCCAGTACTTC.

This chain connects TRBV2 to TRBJ2-3; no reliable D call. The germline CDR1 and CDR2 sequences are SNHLY and FYNNEI. The CDR3 has 13 residues. V lost 5 bases, J lost 5 bases, and 11 bases lay in between. The CDR3 nucleotides are TGTGCCAGCAGTTTAGACAATGAAGATACGCAGTATTTT. Translated, it gives CASSLDNEDTQYF.

The V call is TRBV2, the J call TRBJ2-7, with 7 positions matching TRBD2. This CDR3 is built from 13 residues. Germline V gives CDR1 SNHLY, CDR2 FYNNEI. V shed 4 bases and J 3 bases; nucleotides not matched to a gene: 3. CDR3 residues: CASSVGEGYEQYF. The CDR3 nucleotides read TGTGCCAGCAGTGTAGGGGAGGGCTACGAGCAGTACTTC.

The chain recombines TRBV11-3 with TRBJ2-5; D is possibly TRBD2 (5 bases). The V and J ends lost 4 bases and 5 bases respectively, with 11 bases between them. CDR1 and CDR2 from the germline V gene are SGHNT and YENEEA. This CDR3 region has 13 residues. CDR3 in DNA: TGTGCCAGCAGCTCAACTTCGGGGGAGACCCAGTACTTC. The encoded protein is CASSSTSGETQYF.

This clone appeared a single time. The chain couples TRBV7-2 to TRBJ2-7; D might be TRBD2 (6 bases). CDR1 and CDR2 from the germline V gene are SGHTA and FQGNSA. The CDR3 runs 15 residues. The germline V and J ends were trimmed by 2 bases and 3 bases, with 14 bases remaining between them. The CDR3 sequence: CASSLTGGSGYEQYF. CDR3 coding DNA: TGTGCCAGCAGCTTAACCGGGGGAAGCGGCTACGAGCAGTACTTC. Supplemented by reference TRBV7-2 and TRBJ2-7, the full variable domain reads GAGVSQSPSNKVTEKGKDVELRCDPISGHTALYWYRQSLGQGLEFLIYFQGNSAPDKSGLPSDRFSAERTGGSVSTLTIQRTQQEDSAVYLCASSLTGGSGYEQYFGPGTRLTVT.

This chain joins TRBV5-6 and TRBJ2-5, with 8 positions matching TRBD2. V dropped 0 bases and J dropped 4; count of bases not matched to a gene: 8. There are 16 residues in the CDR3. Germline V gene sequence: CDR1 SGHDT, CDR2 YYEEEE. CDR3 in DNA: TGTGCCAGCAGCTTGGTTGGCCGGGGGGGCGGAGAGACCCAGTACTTC. Amino acid sequence: CASSLVGRGGGETQYF.

The V and J genes are TRBV19 and TRBJ2-7; TRBD2 matches 12 bases. The CDR3 totals 16 residues. From germline, CDR1 is LNHDA and CDR2 SQIVND (reference sequence). V was clipped by 4 bases and J by 3 bases; unmatched bases: 7. The CDR3 here is CASSSRLAGAGYEQYF. CDR3 DNA sequence: TGTGCCAGTAGTAGCAGACTAGCGGGGGCCGGCTACGAGCAGTACTTC.

V and J are TRBV6-1 and TRBJ1-5, with D unclear. V shed 5 bases and J shed 4 bases, with 9 bases lying between them. The CDR3 is 13 residues long. Germline V gene data show CDR1 as MNHNS and CDR2 as SASEGT. Written as DNA, the CDR3 is TGTGCCAGCAGTTATGTGTCTAATCAGCCCCAGCATTTT. Its translation: CASSYVSNQPQHF.

The rearrangement joins TRBV5-6 to TRBJ2-7; D perhaps matches TRBD1 (6 bases). The CDR3 consists of 13 residues. Deletions cut 4 bases from V and 0 bases from J, with 8 bases between. Germline V gene data show CDR1 as SGHDT and CDR2 as YYEEEE. CDR3 sequence reads: CASSRTDSYEQYF. As DNA, the CDR3 is TGTGCCAGCAGCCGGACAGACTCCTACGAGCAGTACTTC.

V and J are TRBV6-6 and TRBJ2-7; the D gene is possibly TRBD2 (5 bases). The CDR3 is 12 residues long. Trimming removed 6 bases from V and 9 bases from J, with 15 bases in between. Per the germline V gene, CDR1 is MNHNY and CDR2 is SVGAGI (reference sequence). The CDR3 DNA is TGTGCCAGCAGGTGGAGGAACGGCGGGCAGTACTTC. Encoded protein: CASRWRNGGQYF.

This chain connects TRBV27 to TRBJ2-3; the match to TRBD2 covers 7 bases. The CDR3 is 18 amino acids. Germline V gene sequence: CDR1 MNHEY, CDR2 SMNVEV (reference sequence). Trimming took 8 bases from V and 4 from J; bases not matched to a gene: 21. CDR3 bases: TGTGCCAGCTTGGGAGGGATCGTTCCGGGAGCAGTCCCAGATACGCAGTATTTT. Translated, it gives CASLGGIVPGAVPDTQYF.

The chain is built from TRBV19 and TRBJ1-1; weak D call: TRBD1 (6 bases). The CDR3 has 13 residues. V was trimmed by 4 bases and J by 7 bases, leaving 13 bases between them. Germline CDR1 is LNHDA and CDR2 is SQIVND (reference sequence). The CDR3 reads CASSRTVDIEAFF. In nucleotides, the CDR3 is TGTGCCAGTAGTAGGACAGTGGATATTGAAGCTTTCTTT.

This clone was recorded a few times. V is TRBV15 and J is TRBJ1-1; D perhaps matches TRBD1 (5 bases). V shed 2 bases and J shed 2 bases, with 12 bases lying between them. The CDR3 has 15 amino acids. Germline lookup yields CDR1 LNHNV and CDR2 YYDKDF (reference sequence). Here the CDR3 DNA reads TGTGCCACCAGCAGATACCCGACAGAAAACACTGAAGCTTTCTTT. Protein sequence: CATSRYPTENTEAFF.

The gene calls are TRBV11-2 and TRBJ2-7; D is possibly TRBD1 (5 bases). The length of the CDR3 is 13 residues. Germline lookup yields CDR1 SGHAT and CDR2 FQNNGV. Trimming took off 10 bases at V and 2 bases at J, with 15 bases between the two ends. The DNA of the CDR3 is TGTGCCACTTCGATGGGGCGTACCTACGAGCAGTACTTC. It codes for CATSMGRTYEQYF.

This clone showed up just once. This rearrangement joins TRBV28 to TRBJ2-7; 9 positions match TRBD2. The J segment lost 2 bases and the V segment lost 6 bases, leaving 2 bases of the junction unmatched. The CDR3 extends over 13 amino acids. From germline, CDR1 is MDHEN and CDR2 SYDVKM. The CDR3 sequence: CASSLAGAYEQYF. The DNA for the CDR3 is TGTGCCAGCAGCTTAGCGGGAGCCTACGAGCAGTACTTC.

This clone occurred a few times. The chain combines TRBV7-9 with TRBJ2-1; 7 bases fit TRBD1. Germline CDR1 SEHNR, CDR2 FQNEAQ (reference sequence). The CDR3 has 13 residues. The junction had 8 bases not matched to a gene; V was cut back by 5 bases and J by 10 bases. This chain's CDR3 is CASSATGIREQFF. The CDR3 DNA follows: TGTGCCAGCAGCGCGACAGGGATCAGGGAGCAGTTCTTC.

This chain uses TRBV5-4 with TRBJ2-3; tentatively, D is TRBD2 (5 bases). The V end was cut by 0 bases, the J end by 1 base, with 12 bases between. The CDR3 runs 16 residues. Germline-derived CDR1 and CDR2 are SGHNT and YYREEE (reference sequence). Written as DNA, the CDR3 is TGTGCCAGCAGCTTGGGAGGCCTGCGGGGCACAGATACGCAGTATTTT. Encoded protein: CASSLGGLRGTDTQYF.

The chain combines TRBV5-4 with TRBJ1-1, with TRBD1 as a possible D gene (6 bases). Trimming shortened V by 4 bases and J by 7 bases, and 17 bases separated the two germline ends. CDR1 and CDR2 from the germline V gene are SGHNT and YYREEE (reference sequence). The length of the CDR3 is 14 residues. CDR3 nucleotides: TGTGCCAGCAGCCCCATAGGCAGGGGTAGTGAAGCTTTCTTT. Its translation: CASSPIGRGSEAFF.

This clone was counted only a few times. CDR3 sequence reads: CASSFAVNSVTDTQYF. CDR3 DNA: TGTGCCAGCAGCTTCGCCGTGAATAGTGTTACAGATACGCAGTATTTT. The chain couples TRBV7-2 to TRBJ2-3, with D unresolved. The CDR3 covers 16 residues. V was pared by 3 bases and J by 3 bases, with 16 bases between. Looked up from germline, CDR1 is SGHTA and CDR2 is FQGNSA.

The rearrangement uses TRBV9 and TRBJ2-1; 12 bases align to TRBD2. The CDR3 is made up of 15 amino acids. Germline CDR1 and CDR2: SGDLS and YYNGEE. V shed 0 bases, J shed 8 bases, and the junction held 3 bases outside the gene matches. As DNA, the CDR3 is TGTGCCAGCAGCGTAGGGACTAGCGGGAACGATGAGCAGTTCTTC. Translated: CASSVGTSGNDEQFF.